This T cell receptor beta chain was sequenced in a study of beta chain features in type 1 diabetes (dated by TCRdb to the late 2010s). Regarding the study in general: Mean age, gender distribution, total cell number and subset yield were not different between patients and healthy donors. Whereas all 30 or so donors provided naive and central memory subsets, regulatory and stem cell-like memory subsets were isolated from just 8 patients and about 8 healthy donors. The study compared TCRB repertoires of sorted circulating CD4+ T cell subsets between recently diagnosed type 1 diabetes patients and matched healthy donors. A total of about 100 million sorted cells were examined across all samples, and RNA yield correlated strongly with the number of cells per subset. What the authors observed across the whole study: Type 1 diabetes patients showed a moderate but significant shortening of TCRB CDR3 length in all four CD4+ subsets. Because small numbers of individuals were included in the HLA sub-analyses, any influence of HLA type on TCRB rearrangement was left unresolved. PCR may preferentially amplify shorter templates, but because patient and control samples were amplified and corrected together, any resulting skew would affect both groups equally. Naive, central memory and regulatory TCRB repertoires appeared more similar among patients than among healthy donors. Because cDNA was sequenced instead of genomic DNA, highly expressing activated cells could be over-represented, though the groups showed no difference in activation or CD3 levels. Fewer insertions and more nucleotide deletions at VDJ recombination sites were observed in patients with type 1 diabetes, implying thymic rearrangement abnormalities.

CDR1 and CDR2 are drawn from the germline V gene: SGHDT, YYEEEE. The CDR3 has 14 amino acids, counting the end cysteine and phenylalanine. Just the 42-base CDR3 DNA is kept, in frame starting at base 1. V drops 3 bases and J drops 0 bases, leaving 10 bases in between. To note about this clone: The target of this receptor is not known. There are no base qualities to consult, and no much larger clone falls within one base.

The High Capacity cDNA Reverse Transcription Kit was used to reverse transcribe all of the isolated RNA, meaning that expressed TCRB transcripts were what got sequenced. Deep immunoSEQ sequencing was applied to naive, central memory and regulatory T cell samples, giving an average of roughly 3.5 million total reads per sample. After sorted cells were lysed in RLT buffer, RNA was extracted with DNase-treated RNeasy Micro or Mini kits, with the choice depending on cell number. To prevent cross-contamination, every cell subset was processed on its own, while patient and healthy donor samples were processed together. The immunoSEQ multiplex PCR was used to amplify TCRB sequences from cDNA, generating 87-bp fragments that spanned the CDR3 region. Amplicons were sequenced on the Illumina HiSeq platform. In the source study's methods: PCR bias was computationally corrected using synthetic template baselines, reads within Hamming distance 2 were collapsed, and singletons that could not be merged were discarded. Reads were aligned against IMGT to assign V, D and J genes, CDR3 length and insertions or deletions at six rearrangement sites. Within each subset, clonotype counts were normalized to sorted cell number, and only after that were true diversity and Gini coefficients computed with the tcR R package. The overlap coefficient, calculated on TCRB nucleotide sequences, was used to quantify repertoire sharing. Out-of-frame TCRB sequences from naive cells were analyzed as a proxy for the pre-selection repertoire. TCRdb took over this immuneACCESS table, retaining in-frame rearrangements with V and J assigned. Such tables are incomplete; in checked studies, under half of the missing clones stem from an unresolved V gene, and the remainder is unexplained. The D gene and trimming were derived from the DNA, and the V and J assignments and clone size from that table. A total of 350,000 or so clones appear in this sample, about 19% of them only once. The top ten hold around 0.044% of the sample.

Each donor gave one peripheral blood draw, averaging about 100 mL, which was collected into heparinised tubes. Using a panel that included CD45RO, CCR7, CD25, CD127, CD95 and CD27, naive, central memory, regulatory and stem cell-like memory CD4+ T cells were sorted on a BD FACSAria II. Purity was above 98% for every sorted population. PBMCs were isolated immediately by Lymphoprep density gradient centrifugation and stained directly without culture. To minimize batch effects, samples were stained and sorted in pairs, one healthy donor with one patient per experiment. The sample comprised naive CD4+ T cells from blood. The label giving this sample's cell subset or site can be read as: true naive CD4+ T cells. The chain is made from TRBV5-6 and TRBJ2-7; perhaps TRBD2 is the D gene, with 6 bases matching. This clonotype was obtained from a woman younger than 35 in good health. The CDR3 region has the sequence CASSSRRGSYEQYF. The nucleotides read TGTGCCAGCAGCTCCCGGCGGGGCTCCTACGAGCAGTACTTC.